A single sample gave rise to the 3 T cell receptor beta chains below, sequenced in a study of T-cell memory formation after mild COVID-19. TCRdb recomputed calls from the 5' RACE reads with MiXCR, one row per CDR3 protein. The sample carries approximately 410,000 distinct CDR3 sequences, 20% to 30% recorded once. The sample consisted of PBMCs or a T cell subset sorted from them (not recorded which). The receptors stem from an adult woman who had mild COVID-19 (a few samples of this study predate the infection). Cell type and time point are not known.

Turning to this clonotype: The CDR3 ends on some other residue instead of the conserved phenylalanine or tryptophan, so this is likely a read error. No DNA is shown, since the ends of the CDR3 on it are uncertain; the CDR3 is the one TCRdb lists. The J gene is TRBJ1-2, the V gene TRBV30; the D call of TRBD1 is as the table states it, not checked on the DNA. Germline lookup yields CDR1 GTSNPN and CDR2 SVGIG (reference sequence). Counting both end residues, the CDR3 totals 11 amino acids. This CDR3 reads CAWSVTNRSKV.

This chain joins TRBV29-1 and TRBJ2-3; 14 nucleotides align to TRBD2. Germline CDR1 reads SQVTM; CDR2 reads ANQGSEA. V was clipped by 4 bases and J by 3 bases; unmatched bases: 9. The CDR3 has 17 amino acids. CDR3 nucleotide sequence: TGCAGCGTTGTGAGACTAGCGGGAGGGCAAGAAACAGATACGCAGTATTTT. Translation gives CSVVRLAGGQETDTQYF.

The rearrangement uses TRBV5-1 and TRBJ2-7; possible D gene TRBD2, 5 bases. Germline lookup yields CDR1 SGHRS and CDR2 YFSETQ. The CDR3 consists of 14 residues. V was clipped by 2 bases and J by 5 bases, with 14 bases between them. This CDR3 is CASSFRVVGDEQYF. The CDR3 nucleotides are TGCGCCAGCAGCTTTAGAGTGGTCGGGGACGAGCAGTACTTC.